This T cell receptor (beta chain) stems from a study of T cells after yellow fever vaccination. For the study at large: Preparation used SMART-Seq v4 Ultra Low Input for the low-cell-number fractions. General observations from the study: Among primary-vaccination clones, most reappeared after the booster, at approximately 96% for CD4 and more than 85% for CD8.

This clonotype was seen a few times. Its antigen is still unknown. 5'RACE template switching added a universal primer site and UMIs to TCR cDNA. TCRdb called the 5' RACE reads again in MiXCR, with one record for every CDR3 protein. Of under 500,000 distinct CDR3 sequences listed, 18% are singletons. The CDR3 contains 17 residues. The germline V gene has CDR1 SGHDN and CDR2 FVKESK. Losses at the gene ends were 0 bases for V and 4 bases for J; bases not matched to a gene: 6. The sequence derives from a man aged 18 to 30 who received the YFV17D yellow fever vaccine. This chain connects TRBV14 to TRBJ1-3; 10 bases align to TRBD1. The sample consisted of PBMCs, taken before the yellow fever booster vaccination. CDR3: CASSQDNGTGAGNTIYF. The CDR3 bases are TGTGCCAGCAGCCAAGATAACGGGACAGGGGCAGGAAACACCATATATTTT.